This entry lists 18 T cell receptor beta chains sequenced from one sample in a study of blood T cell repertoires in COVID-19 (dated by TCRdb to 2020 to 2022). Receptor amplification or capture employed the immunoSEQ multiplex PCR assay. The table comes from immuneACCESS by way of TCRdb, which keeps in-frame sequences with V and J called. Part of the clones is missing from these tables; in studies checked, under half for an unresolved V gene and the rest for unknown reasons. The sample yields about 51,000 clones; less than 95% were counted once. The top ten hold 2.5% to 3.5% of the sample. Sequencing used peripheral blood. The receptors come from a man in his fifties with acute or convalescent COVID-19.

The chain employs TRBV15 and TRBJ1-5, with 10 bases fitting TRBD1. The trim removed 3 bases at V and 5 bases at J, leaving 7 bases unmatched. CDR1 is LNHNV, CDR2 YYDKDF, per germline (reference sequence). This CDR3 region has 16 residues. The CDR3 coding sequence is TGTGCCACCAGCAGGGGACAGGGGATGTCTGATCAGCCCCAGCATTTT. Amino acids: CATSRGQGMSDQPQHF. Complete variable domain (other parts from reference TRBV15 and TRBJ1-5): DAMVIQNPRYQVTQFGKPVTLSCSQTLNHNVMYWYQQKSSQAPKLLFHYYDKDFNNEADTPDNFQSRRPNTSFCFLDIRSPGLGDTAMYLCATSRGQGMSDQPQHFGDGTRLSIL.

The chain recombines TRBV3-1 (or the pseudogene TRBV3-2) with TRBJ1-1; a possible D gene is TRBD1 (5 bases). CDR3 length: 16 amino acids. Trimming pared 1 base from V and 0 bases from J, leaving 12 bases between. The germline V gene encodes CDR1 LGHDT and CDR2 YNNKEL (reference sequence). CDR3 residues: CASSQGFGGVNTEAFF. Written as DNA, the CDR3 is TGTGCCAGCAGCCAAGGGTTCGGGGGGGTGAACACTGAAGCTTTCTTT.

The chain uses TRBV6-5 and TRBJ1-6, with D possibly TRBD1 on 6 matching bases. In germline, CDR1 is MNHEY, CDR2 SVGAGI. Between the trimmed V and J ends, which lost 5 bases and 6 bases, there was a span of 11 bases. This CDR3 contains 14 residues. The CDR3 is CASSPDRLNSPLHF. CDR3 sequence (DNA): TGTGCCAGCAGTCCAGACAGGCTTAATTCACCCCTCCACTTT.

The chain combines TRBV10-2 with TRBJ1-5, with TRBD1 matching 7 bases. The CDR3 spans 15 residues. The V gene's germline CDR1 is WSHSY and CDR2 SAAADI. Germline trimming cut 6 bases from V and 3 bases from J; bases unmatched to any gene: 8. The CDR3 region has the DNA TGCGCCAGCAGCCCCGGGACAGAGTTCAATCAGCCCCAGCATTTT. Protein sequence: CASSPGTEFNQPQHF.

The chain employs TRBV2 and TRBJ1-1, with D hard to call. Germline loops: CDR1 SNHLY, CDR2 FYNNEI. CDR3 size: 11 residues. V was shortened by 11 bases and J by 1 base, with 8 bases between the two germline ends. For the CDR3, the DNA is TGTGCCTCGGAGGCGAACACTGAAGCTTTCTTT. Amino acids: CASEANTEAFF.

V gene TRBV2 combines with J gene TRBJ2-1, with 9 positions matching TRBD2. Germline loops: CDR1 SNHLY, CDR2 FYNNEI. The CDR3 length is 14 residues. V lost 7 bases to trimming and J lost 3 bases; unmatched junction nucleotides: 4. CDR3 sequence reads: CASTTTSGYNEQFF. CDR3 coding DNA: TGTGCCAGCACCACGACTAGCGGCTACAATGAGCAGTTCTTC.

This chain links TRBV6-5 with TRBJ1-2; 8 bases fit TRBD1. This CDR3 is 13 amino acids long. With V trimmed by 6 bases and J by 5 bases, 5 bases remained unmatched. The V gene's germline CDR1 is MNHEY and CDR2 SVGAGI. CDR3 sequence reads: CASRSGQGYGYTF. CDR3 DNA sequence: TGTGCCAGCAGATCTGGACAGGGATATGGCTACACCTTC.

The chain combines TRBV5-1 with TRBJ2-7; possibly TRBD1 for D (5 bases). CDR1 is SGHRS and CDR2 is YFSETQ in the germline V gene. V lost 0 bases to trimming and J lost 2 bases, with 9 bases between them. CDR3 length: 14 residues. For the CDR3, the DNA is TGCGCCAGCAGCTTGGGAACAGGAACCTACGAGCAGTACTTC. It specifies CASSLGTGTYEQYF.

The chain is built from TRBV5-1 and TRBJ1-2, with a tentative D call TRBD1 (5 bases). CDR3 length: 15 amino acids. The ends were cut back, 0 bases at V and 4 bases at J, with 13 bases in the middle. Germline lookup yields CDR1 SGHRS and CDR2 YFSETQ. The CDR3 spells CASSLAGAQGYGYTF. The CDR3 region has the DNA TGCGCCAGCAGCTTGGCGGGCGCCCAGGGCTATGGCTACACCTTC.

The rearrangement links TRBV5-1 to TRBJ1-2, with a tentative D call TRBD1 (6 bases). Germline loops: CDR1 SGHRS, CDR2 YFSETQ. The CDR3 has 13 amino acids. The V gene lost 3 bases and the J gene lost 10 bases, with 16 bases spanning the gap. Written as DNA, the CDR3 is TGCGCCAGCAGCTCGGACAGTTGGATGGTCTACACCTTC. It codes for CASSSDSWMVYTF.

The CDR3 DNA reads TGTGCCATCAGTGACGGACCGGGAGTGCCAGATACGCAGTATTTT. Translation gives CAISDGPGVPDTQYF. The chain joins TRBV10-3 to TRBJ2-3; D may be TRBD2 (6 bases). V shed 3 bases and J shed 4 bases, with 14 bases lying between them. The CDR3 has 15 residues. Germline CDR1 ENHRY, CDR2 SYGVKD.

The chain recombines TRBV4-1 with TRBJ2-2; 11 bases match TRBD2. From germline, CDR1 is MGHRA and CDR2 YSYEKL. The V gene end was trimmed by 2 bases and the J gene end by 1 base; junction bases not matched to a gene: 6. This CDR3 spans 18 amino acids. The CDR3 DNA reads TGCGCCAGCAGCCAACCAAGCGGACTAGCGGGGAACACCGGGGAGCTGTTTTTT. Its protein product is CASSQPSGLAGNTGELFF.

The chain combines TRBV3-1 (or the pseudogene TRBV3-2) with TRBJ1-2, with 7 bases matching TRBD1. The CDR3 sequence is 13 residues long. Germline V gene lookup returns CDR1 LGHDT and CDR2 YNNKEL (reference sequence). The ends lost 5 bases at V and 4 bases at J; junction bases unmatched: 4. The CDR3 DNA follows: TGTGCCAGCAGCTCAACAGGGGTCTATGGCTACACCTTC. Translated: CASSSTGVYGYTF.

This chain joins TRBV10-3 and TRBJ2-3; TRBD2 aligns across 10 bases. This CDR3 is 16 amino acids long. Per germline, CDR1 ENHRY and CDR2 SYGVKD. The junction had 8 bases not matched to a gene; V was cut back by 3 bases and J by 5 bases. This CDR3 is CAISEPSGGAIDTQYF. In DNA, the CDR3 is TGTGCCATCAGTGAACCGAGCGGGGGGGCCATAGATACGCAGTATTTT.

In the case of this clone: One junction end disagrees with the germline gene, perhaps due to a read error. The rearrangement uses TRBV2 and TRBJ2-7, with 7 bases lining up with TRBD2. The CDR3 covers 13 residues. The germline V gene has CDR1 SNHLY and CDR2 FYNNEI. CDR3 nucleotide sequence: TGTGCCAGCACTCTCCGGGGGACCGCCGGGGGGTGGTTC. It translates to CASTLRGTAGGWF. The variable domain in full, completed from reference TRBV2 and TRBJ2-7, reads EPEVTQTPSHQVTQMGQEVILRCVPISNHLYFYWYRQILGQKVEFLVSFYNNEISEKSEIFDDQFSVERPDGSNFTLKIRSTKLEDSAMYFCASTLRGTAGGWFGPGTRLTVT.

This rearrangement joins TRBV3-1 (or the pseudogene TRBV3-2) to TRBJ2-3; a weak D match, TRBD1 (5 bases). V was cut by 4 bases and J by 4 bases, with 12 bases left in between. The CDR3 contains 14 residues. Germline CDR1 reads LGHDT; CDR2 reads YNNKEL (reference sequence). As DNA, the CDR3 is TGTGCCAGCAGCCTAAGGGGCAGTCCAGATACGCAGTATTTT. Its protein product is CASSLRGSPDTQYF.

The V and J genes are TRBV18 and TRBJ2-3, with a weak D call TRBD2 (6 bases). This CDR3 spans 18 amino acids. Trimming cost V 2 bases and J 0 bases, with 18 bases left between them. Germline CDR1 reads KGHSH; CDR2 reads LQKENI. This CDR3 reads CASSPRQQRTISTDTQYF. The CDR3 nucleotides read TGTGCCAGCTCACCAAGGCAGCAAAGGACTATTAGCACAGATACGCAGTATTTT. The full variable domain, completed using reference TRBV18 and TRBJ2-3, is NAGVMQNPRHLVRRRGQEARLRCSPMKGHSHVYWYRQLPEEGLKFMVYLQKENIIDESGMPKERFSAEFPKEGPSILRIQQVVRGDSAAYFCASSPRQQRTISTDTQYFGPGTRLTVL.

The V gene is TRBV7-2, the J gene TRBJ2-3, with a possible D match to TRBD2 (5 bases). This CDR3 has 16 residues. Germline V gene sequence: CDR1 SGHTA, CDR2 FQGNSA. Trimming shortened V by 5 bases and J by 4 bases, and 19 bases separated the two germline ends. The CDR3 protein is CASSPSSTSYSDTQYF. CDR3 coding DNA: TGTGCCAGCAGCCCTTCCAGCACTAGTTATTCAGATACGCAGTATTTT.